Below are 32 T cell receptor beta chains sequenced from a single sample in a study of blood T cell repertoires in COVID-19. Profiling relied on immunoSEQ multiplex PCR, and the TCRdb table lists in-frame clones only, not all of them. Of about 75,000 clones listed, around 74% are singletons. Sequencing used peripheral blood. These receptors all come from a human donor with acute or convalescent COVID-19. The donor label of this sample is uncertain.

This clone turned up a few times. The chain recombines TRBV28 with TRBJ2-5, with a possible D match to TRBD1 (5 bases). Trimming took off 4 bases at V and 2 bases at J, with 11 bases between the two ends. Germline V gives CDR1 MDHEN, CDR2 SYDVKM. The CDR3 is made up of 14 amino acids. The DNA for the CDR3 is TGTGCCAGCAGTTCCCCTGACAGACAAGAGACCCAGTACTTC. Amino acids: CASSSPDRQETQYF.

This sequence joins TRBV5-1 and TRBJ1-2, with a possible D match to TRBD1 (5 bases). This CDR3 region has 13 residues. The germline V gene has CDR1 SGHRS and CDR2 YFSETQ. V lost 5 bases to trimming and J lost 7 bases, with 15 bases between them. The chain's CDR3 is CASRPDIGGGYTF. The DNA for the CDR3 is TGCGCCAGCAGACCGGACATCGGCGGTGGCTACACCTTC.

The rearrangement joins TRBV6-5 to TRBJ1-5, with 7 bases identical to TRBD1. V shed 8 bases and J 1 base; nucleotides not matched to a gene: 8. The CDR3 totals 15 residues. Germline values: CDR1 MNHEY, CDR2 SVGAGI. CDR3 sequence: CASRPGTASNQPQHF. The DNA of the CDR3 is TGTGCCAGCCGACCCGGGACAGCCAGCAATCAGCCCCAGCATTTT.

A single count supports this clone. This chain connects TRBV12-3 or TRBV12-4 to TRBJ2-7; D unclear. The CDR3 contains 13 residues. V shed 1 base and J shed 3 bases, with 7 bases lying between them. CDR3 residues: CASSLGLLYEQYF. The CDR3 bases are TGTGCCAGCAGTTTAGGACTCCTCTACGAGCAGTACTTC.

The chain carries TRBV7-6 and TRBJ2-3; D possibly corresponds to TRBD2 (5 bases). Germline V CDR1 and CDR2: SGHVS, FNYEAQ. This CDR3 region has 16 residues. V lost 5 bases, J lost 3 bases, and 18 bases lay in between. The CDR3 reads CASSGVGGRATDTQYF. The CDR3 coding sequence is TGTGCCAGCAGCGGCGTGGGCGGGCGAGCGACAGATACGCAGTATTTT.

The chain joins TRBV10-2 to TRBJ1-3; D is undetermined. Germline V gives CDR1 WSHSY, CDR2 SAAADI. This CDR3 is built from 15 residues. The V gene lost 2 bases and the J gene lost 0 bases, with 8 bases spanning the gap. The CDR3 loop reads CASSEGAVSGNTIYF. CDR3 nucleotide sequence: TGCGCCAGCAGTGAGGGAGCGGTCTCTGGAAACACCATATATTTT.

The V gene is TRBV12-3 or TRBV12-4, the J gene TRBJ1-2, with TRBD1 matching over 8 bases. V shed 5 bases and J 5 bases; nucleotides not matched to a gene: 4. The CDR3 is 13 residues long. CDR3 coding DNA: TGTGCCAGCAGTCCCCGGACAGGGTATGGCTACACCTTC. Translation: CASSPRTGYGYTF.

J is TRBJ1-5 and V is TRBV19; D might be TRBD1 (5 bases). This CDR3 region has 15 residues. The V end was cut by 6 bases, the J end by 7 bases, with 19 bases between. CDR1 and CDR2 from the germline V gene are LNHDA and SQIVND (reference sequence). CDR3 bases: TGTGCCAGTAGCCTGGGAGGAGGGGTCGGGCAGCCCCAGCATTTT. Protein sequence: CASSLGGGVGQPQHF.

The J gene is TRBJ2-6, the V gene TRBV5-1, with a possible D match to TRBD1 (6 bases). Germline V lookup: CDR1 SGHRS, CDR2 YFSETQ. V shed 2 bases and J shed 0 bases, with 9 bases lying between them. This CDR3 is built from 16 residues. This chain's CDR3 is CASSLRTDSGANVLTF. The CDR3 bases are TGCGCCAGCAGCTTAAGGACAGACTCTGGGGCCAACGTCCTGACTTTC. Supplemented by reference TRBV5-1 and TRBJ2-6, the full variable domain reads KAGVTQTPRYLIKTRGQQVTLSCSPISGHRSVSWYQQTPGQGLQFLFEYFSETQRNKGNFPGRFSGRQFSNSRSEMNVSTLELGDSALYLCASSLRTDSGANVLTFGAGSRLTVL.

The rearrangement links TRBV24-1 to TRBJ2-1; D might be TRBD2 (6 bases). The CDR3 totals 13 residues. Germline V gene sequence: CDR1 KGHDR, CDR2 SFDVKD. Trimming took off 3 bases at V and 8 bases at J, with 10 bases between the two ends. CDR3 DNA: TGTGCCACCAGTGATAAAAGGAGGGATGAGCAGTTCTTC. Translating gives CATSDKRRDEQFF.

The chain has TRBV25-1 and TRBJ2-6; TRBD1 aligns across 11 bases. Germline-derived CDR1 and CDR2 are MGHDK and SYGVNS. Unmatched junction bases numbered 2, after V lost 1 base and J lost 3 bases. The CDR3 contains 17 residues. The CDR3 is CASSEWTGGFGANVLTF. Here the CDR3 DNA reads TGTGCCAGCAGTGAATGGACAGGGGGCTTTGGGGCCAACGTCCTGACTTTC.

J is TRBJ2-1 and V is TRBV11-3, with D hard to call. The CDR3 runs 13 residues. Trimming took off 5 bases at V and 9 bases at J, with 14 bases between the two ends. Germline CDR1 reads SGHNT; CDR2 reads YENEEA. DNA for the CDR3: TGTGCCAGCAGCACGGGTGGGTTCGCTGAGCAGTTCTTC. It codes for CASSTGGFAEQFF.

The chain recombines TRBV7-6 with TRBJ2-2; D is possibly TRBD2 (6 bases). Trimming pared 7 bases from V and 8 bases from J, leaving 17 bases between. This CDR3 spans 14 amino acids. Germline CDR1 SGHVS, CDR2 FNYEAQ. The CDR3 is CASTQSRRAGELFF. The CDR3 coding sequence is TGTGCCAGCACCCAATCGCGGAGGGCTGGGGAGCTGTTTTTT.

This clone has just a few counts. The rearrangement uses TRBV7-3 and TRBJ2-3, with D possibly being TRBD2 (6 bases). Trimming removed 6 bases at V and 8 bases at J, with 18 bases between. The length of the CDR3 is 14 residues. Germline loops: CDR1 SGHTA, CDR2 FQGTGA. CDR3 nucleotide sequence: TGTGCCAGCAGTTCCCAAGGCCCGGAGGGTACGCAGTATTTT. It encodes CASSSQGPEGTQYF.

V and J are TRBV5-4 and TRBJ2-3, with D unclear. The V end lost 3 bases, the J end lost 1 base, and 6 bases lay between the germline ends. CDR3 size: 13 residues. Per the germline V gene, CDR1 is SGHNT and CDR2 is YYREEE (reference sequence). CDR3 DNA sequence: TGTGCCAGCAGCTCGACTGGCACAGATACGCAGTATTTT. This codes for CASSSTGTDTQYF.

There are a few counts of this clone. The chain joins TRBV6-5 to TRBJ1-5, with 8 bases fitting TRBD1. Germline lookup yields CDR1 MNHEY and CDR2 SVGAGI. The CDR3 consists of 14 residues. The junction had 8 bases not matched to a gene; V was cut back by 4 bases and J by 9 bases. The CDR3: CASSLSGGSGPQHF. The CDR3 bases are TGTGCCAGCAGTTTATCAGGGGGCTCGGGGCCCCAGCATTTT.

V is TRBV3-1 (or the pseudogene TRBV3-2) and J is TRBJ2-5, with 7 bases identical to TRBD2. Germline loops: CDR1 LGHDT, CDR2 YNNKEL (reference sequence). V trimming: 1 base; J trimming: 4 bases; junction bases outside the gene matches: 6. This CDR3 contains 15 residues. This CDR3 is CASSQGGRVGETQYF. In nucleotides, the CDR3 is TGTGCCAGCAGCCAAGGGGGGAGGGTCGGAGAGACCCAGTACTTC.

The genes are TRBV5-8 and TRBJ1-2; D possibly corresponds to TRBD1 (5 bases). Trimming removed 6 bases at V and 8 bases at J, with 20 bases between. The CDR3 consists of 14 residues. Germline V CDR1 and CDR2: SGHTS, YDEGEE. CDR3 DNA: TGTGCCAGCATTTCATCAGGGACTGTGAGGGGCTACACCTTC. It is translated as CASISSGTVRGYTF.

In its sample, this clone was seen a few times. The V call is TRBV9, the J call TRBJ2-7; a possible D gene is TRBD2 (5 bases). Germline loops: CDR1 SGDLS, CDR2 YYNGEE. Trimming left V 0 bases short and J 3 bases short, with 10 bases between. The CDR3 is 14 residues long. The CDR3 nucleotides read TGTGCCAGCAGCGTAGGCCTTGAGGGCTACGAGCAGTACGTC. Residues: CASSVGLEGYEQYV.

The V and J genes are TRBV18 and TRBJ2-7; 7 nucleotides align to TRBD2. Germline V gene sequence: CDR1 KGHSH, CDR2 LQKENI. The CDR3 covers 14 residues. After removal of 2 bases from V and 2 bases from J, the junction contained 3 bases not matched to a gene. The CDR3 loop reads CASSPETSPYEQYF. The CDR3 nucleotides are TGTGCCAGCTCACCAGAGACTAGCCCCTACGAGCAGTACTTC.

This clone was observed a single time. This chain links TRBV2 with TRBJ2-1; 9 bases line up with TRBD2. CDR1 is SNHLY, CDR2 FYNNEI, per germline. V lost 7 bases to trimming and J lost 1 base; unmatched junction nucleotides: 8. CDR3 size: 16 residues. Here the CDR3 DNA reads TGTGCCAGCACTCTGAGTAGCGGGAGTTCCTACAATGAGCAGTTCTTC. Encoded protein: CASTLSSGSSYNEQFF.

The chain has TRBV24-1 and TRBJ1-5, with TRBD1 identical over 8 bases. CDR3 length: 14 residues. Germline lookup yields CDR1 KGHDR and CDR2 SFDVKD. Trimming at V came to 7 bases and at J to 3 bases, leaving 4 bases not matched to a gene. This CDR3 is CATSTGGNNQPQHF. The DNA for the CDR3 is TGTGCCACCAGCACAGGGGGAAACAATCAGCCCCAGCATTTT.

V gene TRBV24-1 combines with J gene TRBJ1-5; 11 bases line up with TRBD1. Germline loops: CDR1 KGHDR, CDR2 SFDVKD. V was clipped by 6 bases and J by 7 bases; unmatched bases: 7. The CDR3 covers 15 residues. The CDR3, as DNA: TGTGCCACCAGTCTTGGGACAGGGGGGAACCAGCCCCAGCATTTT. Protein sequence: CATSLGTGGNQPQHF.

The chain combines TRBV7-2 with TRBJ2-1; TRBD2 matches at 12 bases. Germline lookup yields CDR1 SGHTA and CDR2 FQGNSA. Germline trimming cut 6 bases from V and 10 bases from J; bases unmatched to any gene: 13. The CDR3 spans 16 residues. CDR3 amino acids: CASSPSSGGAAREQFF. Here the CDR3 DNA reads TGTGCCAGCAGTCCTTCTAGCGGGGGGGCAGCAAGGGAGCAGTTCTTC.

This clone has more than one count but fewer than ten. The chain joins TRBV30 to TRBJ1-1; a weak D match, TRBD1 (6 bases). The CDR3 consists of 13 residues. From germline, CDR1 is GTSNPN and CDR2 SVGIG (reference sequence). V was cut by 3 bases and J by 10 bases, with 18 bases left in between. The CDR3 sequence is CAWRFFQQGPAFF. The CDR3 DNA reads TGTGCCTGGAGATTTTTCCAACAGGGTCCAGCTTTCTTT. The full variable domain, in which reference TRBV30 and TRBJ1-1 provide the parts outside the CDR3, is SQTIHQWPATLVQPVGSPLSLECTVEGTSNPNLYWYRQAAGRGLQLLFYSVGIGQISSEVPQNLSASRPQDRQFILSSKKLLLSDSGFYLCAWRFFQQGPAFFGQGTRLTVV.

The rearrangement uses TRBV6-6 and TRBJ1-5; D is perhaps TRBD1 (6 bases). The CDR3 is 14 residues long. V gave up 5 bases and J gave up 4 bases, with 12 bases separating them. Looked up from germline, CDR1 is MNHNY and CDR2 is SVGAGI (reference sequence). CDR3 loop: CASSIQGENQPQHF. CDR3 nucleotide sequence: TGTGCCAGCAGTATACAGGGAGAGAATCAGCCCCAGCATTTT.

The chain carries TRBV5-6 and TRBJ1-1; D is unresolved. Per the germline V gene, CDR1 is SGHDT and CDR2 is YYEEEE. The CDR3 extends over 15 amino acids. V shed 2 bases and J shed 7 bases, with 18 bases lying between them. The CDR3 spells CASSFRPAAGGEAFF. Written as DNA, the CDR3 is TGTGCCAGCAGCTTTAGACCCGCTGCAGGTGGTGAAGCTTTCTTT.

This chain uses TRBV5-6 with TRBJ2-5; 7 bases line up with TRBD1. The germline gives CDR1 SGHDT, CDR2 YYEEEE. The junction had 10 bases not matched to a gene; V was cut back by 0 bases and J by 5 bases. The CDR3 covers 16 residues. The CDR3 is CASSLAWAGGGETQYF. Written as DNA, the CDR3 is TGTGCCAGCAGCTTGGCCTGGGCAGGGGGTGGGGAGACCCAGTACTTC.

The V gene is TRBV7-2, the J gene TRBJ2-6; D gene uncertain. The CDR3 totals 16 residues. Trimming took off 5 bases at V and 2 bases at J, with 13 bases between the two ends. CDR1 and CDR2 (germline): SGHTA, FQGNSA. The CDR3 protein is CASSPAVLAGANVLTF. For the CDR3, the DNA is TGTGCCAGCAGCCCCGCAGTTTTGGCTGGGGCCAACGTCCTGACTTTC.

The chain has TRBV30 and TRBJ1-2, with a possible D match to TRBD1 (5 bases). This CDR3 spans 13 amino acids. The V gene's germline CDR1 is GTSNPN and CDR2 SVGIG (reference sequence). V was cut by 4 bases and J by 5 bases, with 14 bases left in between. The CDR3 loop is CAWTPRVEYGYTF. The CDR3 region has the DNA TGTGCCTGGACCCCCAGGGTAGAGTATGGCTACACCTTC. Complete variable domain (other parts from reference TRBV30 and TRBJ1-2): SQTIHQWPATLVQPVGSPLSLECTVEGTSNPNLYWYRQAAGRGLQLLFYSVGIGQISSEVPQNLSASRPQDRQFILSSKKLLLSDSGFYLCAWTPRVEYGYTFGSGTRLTVV.

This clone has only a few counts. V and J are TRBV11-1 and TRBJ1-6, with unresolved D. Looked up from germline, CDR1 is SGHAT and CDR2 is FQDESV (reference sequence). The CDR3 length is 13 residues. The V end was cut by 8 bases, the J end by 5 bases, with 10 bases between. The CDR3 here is CASAREDNSPLHF. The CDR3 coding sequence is TGTGCCAGCGCCCGAGAGGATAATTCACCCCTCCACTTT.

CDR3 nucleotide sequence: TGTGCCAGCAGTAGTGCCCCCGGACTAGCGGGAGCTTTTGAGCAGTTCTTC. This sequence encodes CASSSAPGLAGAFEQFF. The chain is built from TRBV2 and TRBJ2-1, with TRBD2 matching over 13 bases. Germline CDR1 and CDR2: SNHLY and FYNNEI. The CDR3 covers 17 residues. Losses at the gene ends were 5 bases for V and 9 bases for J; bases not matched to a gene: 13.